The entry below describes one T cell receptor beta chain. This CDR3 comprises 16 residues. Germline assignment: CDR1 LNHDA and CDR2 SQIVND (reference sequence). J lost 2 bases, V lost 5 bases, and 6 bases had no gene match. This entry comes from a study of blood T cell repertoires in COVID-19. Study details: From the United States, Italy and Spain came samples of acute and convalescent COVID-19. PBMCs, B-cell-depleted T cells, or T cells were the source of the cDNA or gDNA that made up the material.

Authors' methods: Amplifying reference gene primers gave estimates of nucleated cell counts. Profiling relied on immunoSEQ multiplex PCR, and the TCRdb table lists in-frame clones only, not all of them. The V and J calls and the clone size are those of that table, but D and trimming were determined from the DNA. Altogether roughly 250,000 clones are present, 85% to 90% being singletons, with the ten largest covering more than 0.75%. This sequence joins TRBV19 and TRBJ2-3, with 11 bases aligning to TRBD2. The sample taken for sequencing was peripheral blood. This receptor was identified in a man aged 25-45 years with acute or convalescent COVID-19. CDR3 residues: CASSDRLAGFTDTQYF. CDR3 sequence (DNA): TGTGCCAGTAGTGACAGACTAGCGGGGTTCACAGATACGCAGTATTTT.